Each of the 24 T cell receptor beta chains below was sequenced from the same sample in a study of graft-versus-host responses after intestinal transplantation. No antigen is known for these receptors. Clones were sequenced by immunoSEQ multiplex PCR, and TCRdb holds only the in-frame ones, with some missing. Found here are under 95,000 clones, 88% of them singletons; the top ten hold roughly 0.3%. This specimen was unstimulated CD4+ T cells sorted from spleen or lymph node cells, taken before transplant. The receptors originated from a human donor who was the organ donor for an intestinal transplant.

This chain joins TRBV4-1 and TRBJ2-3, with TRBD2 identical over 11 bases. The CDR3 runs to 17 residues. The germline CDR1 and CDR2 sequences are MGHRA and YSYEKL. The junction had 8 bases not matched to a gene; V was cut back by 0 bases and J by 6 bases. The CDR3 region has the DNA TGCGCCAGCAGCCAAGATTCTCCTAGCGGGGGGCTGGATACGCAGTATTTT. It encodes CASSQDSPSGGLDTQYF.

V is TRBV27 and J is TRBJ2-7; TRBD1 aligns across 7 bases. CDR1 and CDR2 from the germline V gene are MNHEY and SMNVEV (reference sequence). The junction had 12 bases not matched to a gene; V was cut back by 6 bases and J by 4 bases. The CDR3 covers 15 residues. DNA of the CDR3: TGTGCCAGCAGCGCGAGGACAGGCGGTTTGTACGAGCAGTACTTC. Residues: CASSARTGGLYEQYF.

The chain couples TRBV5-1 to TRBJ1-1; D is uncertain. The CDR3 loop spans 13 amino acids. The V gene lost 0 bases and the J gene lost 0 bases, with 3 bases spanning the gap. CDR1 is SGHRS and CDR2 is YFSETQ in the germline V gene. The CDR3: CASSLVVNTEAFF. CDR3 nucleotides: TGCGCCAGCAGCTTGGTAGTGAACACTGAAGCTTTCTTT.

This clone was recorded once. The chain has TRBV9 and TRBJ1-6; no firm D call. From germline, CDR1 is SGDLS and CDR2 YYNGEE. The CDR3 spans 17 residues. Trimming took 4 bases from V and 0 from J, leaving 14 bases between them. CDR3 in amino acids: CASSPTRSSSYNSPLHF. CDR3 nucleotides: TGTGCCAGCAGCCCCACGAGATCAAGCTCCTATAATTCACCCCTCCACTTT.

This chain joins TRBV2 and TRBJ1-1; 11 bases match TRBD1. The V and J ends lost 8 bases and 0 bases, in that order; junction bases with no gene match: 14. The CDR3 contains 18 residues. Germline V gene sequence: CDR1 SNHLY, CDR2 FYNNEI. The DNA for the CDR3 is TGTGCCAGCCAAGAGATAAACGGACAGGGGGCACTGAACACTGAAGCTTTCTTT. Translation gives CASQEINGQGALNTEAFF.

The rearrangement links TRBV30 to TRBJ1-5, with a possible D match to TRBD1 (5 bases). Germline lookup yields CDR1 GTSNPN and CDR2 SVGIG (reference sequence). This CDR3 region has 15 residues. Trimming stripped 3 bases from V and 8 bases from J, with 20 bases between. The CDR3 region is CAWSPGWGEWKPQHF. DNA for the CDR3: TGTGCCTGGAGCCCCGGGTGGGGGGAATGGAAGCCCCAGCATTTT. Full variable domain (rest looked up from reference TRBV30 and TRBJ1-5): SQTIHQWPATLVQPVGSPLSLECTVEGTSNPNLYWYRQAAGRGLQLLFYSVGIGQISSEVPQNLSASRPQDRQFILSSKKLLLSDSGFYLCAWSPGWGEWKPQHFGDGTRLSIL.

The chain joins TRBV5-1 to TRBJ2-2; 7 bases map to TRBD2. V shed 9 bases and J 4 bases; nucleotides not matched to a gene: 9. The germline CDR1 and CDR2 sequences are SGHRS and YFSETQ. The CDR3 contains 14 residues. CDR3 loop: CATKLAPITGELFF. DNA of the CDR3: TGCGCCACCAAACTAGCGCCGATCACCGGGGAGCTGTTTTTT.

The chain employs TRBV5-6 and TRBJ2-3, with TRBD1 as a possible D gene (6 bases). Per the germline V gene, CDR1 is SGHDT and CDR2 is YYEEEE. The germline V and J ends were trimmed by 0 bases and 9 bases, with 8 bases remaining between them. This CDR3 spans 12 amino acids. The CDR3 spells CASSLEQGTQYF. As DNA, the CDR3 is TGTGCCAGCAGCTTGGAACAGGGCACGCAGTATTTT.

The chain carries TRBV7-9 and TRBJ1-1, with no clear D. The CDR3 is 13 amino acids. Per germline, CDR1 SEHNR and CDR2 FQNEAQ (reference sequence). V dropped 3 bases and J dropped 10 bases, with 15 bases sitting between them. CDR3 protein: CASSFREAIGAFF. The CDR3 DNA reads as TGTGCCAGCAGCTTTCGCGAAGCTATCGGAGCTTTCTTT.

The chain recombines TRBV4-3 with TRBJ2-1; 14 nucleotides match TRBD2. Trimming took 4 bases from V and 9 from J; bases not matched to a gene: 11. The CDR3 has 17 amino acids. Per the germline V gene, CDR1 is LGHNA and CDR2 is YSLEER. As DNA, the CDR3 is TGCGCCAGCAGCCCCCGGGCGGGACTAGCGGGAGTCACTGAGCAGTTCTTC. Encoded protein: CASSPRAGLAGVTEQFF.

This chain uses TRBV28 with TRBJ1-2; TRBD1 aligns across 7 bases. Germline CDR1 is MDHEN and CDR2 is SYDVKM. The ends lost 5 bases at V and 4 bases at J; junction bases unmatched: 10. The CDR3 totals 15 residues. CDR3 nucleotide sequence: TGTGCCAGCAGTGATAGACAGGGACCCTCCTATGGCTACACCTTC. Protein product: CASSDRQGPSYGYTF.

The chain combines TRBV2 with TRBJ2-2; D might be TRBD1 (5 bases). The CDR3 has 13 residues. The V and J ends lost 8 bases and 4 bases respectively, with 11 bases between them. The germline CDR1 and CDR2 sequences are SNHLY and FYNNEI. CDR3 nucleotides: TGTGCCAGCTCAGTCAGGGTCACCGGGGAGCTGTTTTTT. Its translation: CASSVRVTGELFF.

The chain employs TRBV21-1 and TRBJ2-7; the table's D call of TRBD2 was not tested on the DNA. TRBV21-1 is shown as a pseudogene. CDR3 length: 11 residues. The CDR3 nucleotides are TGTGCCAGCAGCATACGCGGGCAGCAGTACTTC. The encoded protein is CASSIRGQQYF.

The rearrangement links TRBV25-1 to TRBJ2-3, with 12 bases lining up with TRBD2. V shed 7 bases, J shed 4 bases, and the junction held 6 bases outside the gene matches. Germline lookup yields CDR1 MGHDK and CDR2 SYGVNS. The CDR3 extends over 15 amino acids. Written as DNA, the CDR3 is TGTGCCAGCAAGGCTAGCGGGAGGGCCCCAGATACGCAGTATTTT. Its protein is CASKASGRAPDTQYF.

Here the CDR3 DNA reads TGCGCCAGCAGCGCTGGACTGACCGAGTTTGAGCAGTTCTTC. Protein sequence: CASSAGLTEFEQFF. The rearrangement links TRBV5-1 to TRBJ2-1, with D perhaps matching TRBD2 (5 bases). There are 14 residues in the CDR3. The germline gives CDR1 SGHRS, CDR2 YFSETQ. Trimming removed 4 bases at V and 9 bases at J, with 17 bases between.

This clone was observed a few times. The chain carries TRBV5-6 and TRBJ1-1; D ambiguous. Trimming left V 5 bases short and J 3 bases short, with 8 bases between. CDR1 and CDR2 (germline): SGHDT, YYEEEE. The CDR3 is 12 residues long. The CDR3 DNA reads TGTGCCAGCAGAGGTCGGGACACTGAAGCTTTCTTT. Its translation: CASRGRDTEAFF.

The chain couples TRBV6-1 to TRBJ2-7, with a tentative D call TRBD1 (6 bases). The V end lost 5 bases, the J end lost 2 bases, and 13 bases lay between the germline ends. There are 14 residues in the CDR3. Germline V gives CDR1 MNHNS, CDR2 SASEGT. CDR3 DNA: TGTGCCAGCAGTCCCCCCAGGGGAGCCTACGAGCAGTACTTC. As protein: CASSPPRGAYEQYF.

V and J are TRBV9 and TRBJ2-2; tentative D call: TRBD1 (6 bases). V dropped 4 bases and J dropped 4 bases, with 26 bases sitting between them. The CDR3 is 19 amino acids. From germline, CDR1 is SGDLS and CDR2 YYNGEE. The CDR3 DNA follows: TGTGCCAGCAGCCCCAACCTGAGGAACAGGGCCTCGGGCACCGGGGAGCTGTTTTTT. This sequence encodes CASSPNLRNRASGTGELFF.

The gene calls are TRBV7-6 and TRBJ2-5; D is undetermined. CDR1 and CDR2 from the germline V gene are SGHVS and FNYEAQ. V was clipped by 2 bases and J by 1 base, with 8 bases between them. The CDR3 consists of 14 residues. The CDR3 spells CASSLSTAQETQYF. The CDR3 coding sequence is TGTGCCAGCAGCTTATCTACAGCCCAAGAGACCCAGTACTTC.

The V and J genes are TRBV6-6 and TRBJ2-3, with 15 nucleotides matching TRBD2. Germline lookup yields CDR1 MNHNY and CDR2 SVGAGI (reference sequence). CDR3 size: 16 residues. The ends lost 10 bases at V and 3 bases at J; junction bases unmatched: 8. The CDR3 DNA reads as TGTGCCACCCGCCGGACTAGCGGGGGGGGGACAGATACGCAGTATTTT. As protein: CATRRTSGGGTDTQYF.

About this clone: The identical CDR3 is also encoded by other nucleotide sequences in the sample. J is TRBJ1-2 and V is TRBV7-3; no clear D. The CDR3 has 15 amino acids. CDR1 is SGHTA and CDR2 is FQGTGA in the germline V gene. Trimming took off 6 bases at V and 2 bases at J, with 16 bases between the two ends. CDR3 DNA sequence: TGTGCCAGCAGTTCTCTCATGAGAGGGAACTATGGCTACACCTTC. Its translation is CASSSLMRGNYGYTF.

The V and J genes are TRBV6-1 and TRBJ1-5; 7 bases fit TRBD1. CDR3 length: 14 residues. Germline loops: CDR1 MNHNS, CDR2 SASEGT. Trimming cost V 6 bases and J 7 bases; bases outside gene matches: 9. This CDR3 is CASRVRQGSQPQHF. The CDR3 DNA sequence: TGTGCCAGCAGAGTCAGACAGGGCAGCCAGCCCCAGCATTTT.

This chain connects TRBV13 to TRBJ2-2; weak D call: TRBD2 (6 bases). Germline values: CDR1 PRHDT, CDR2 FYEKMQ (reference sequence). Trimming took off 5 bases at V and 4 bases at J, with 17 bases between the two ends. The CDR3 spans 16 residues. The CDR3 DNA is TGTGCCAGCAGCCCTTCTCGGAGGGGTAGCACCGGGGAGCTGTTTTTT. Translation gives CASSPSRRGSTGELFF. Combining the CDR3 with reference TRBV13 and TRBJ2-2 gives the whole variable domain AAGVIQSPRHLIKEKRETATLKCYPIPRHDTVYWYQQGPGQDPQFLISFYEKMQSDKGSIPDRFSAQQFSDYHSELNMSSLELGDSALYFCASSPSRRGSTGELFFGEGSRLTVL.

The rearrangement joins TRBV7-8 to TRBJ2-1, with no clear D. The CDR3 runs 17 residues. Germline V CDR1 and CDR2: SGHVS, FQNEAQ. V gave up 0 bases and J gave up 15 bases, with 27 bases separating them. CDR3 loop: CASSLASPSETTERPFF. The CDR3 DNA sequence: TGTGCCAGCAGCTTAGCGTCCCCCTCAGAGACCACGGAGAGACCGTTCTTC. The whole variable domain, remainder taken from reference TRBV7-8 and TRBJ2-1, is GAGVSQSPRYKVAKRGQDVALRCDPISGHVSLFWYQQALGQGPEFLTYFQNEAQLDKSGLPSDRFFAERPEGSVSTLKIQRTQQEDSAVYLCASSLASPSETTERPFFGPGTRLTVL.